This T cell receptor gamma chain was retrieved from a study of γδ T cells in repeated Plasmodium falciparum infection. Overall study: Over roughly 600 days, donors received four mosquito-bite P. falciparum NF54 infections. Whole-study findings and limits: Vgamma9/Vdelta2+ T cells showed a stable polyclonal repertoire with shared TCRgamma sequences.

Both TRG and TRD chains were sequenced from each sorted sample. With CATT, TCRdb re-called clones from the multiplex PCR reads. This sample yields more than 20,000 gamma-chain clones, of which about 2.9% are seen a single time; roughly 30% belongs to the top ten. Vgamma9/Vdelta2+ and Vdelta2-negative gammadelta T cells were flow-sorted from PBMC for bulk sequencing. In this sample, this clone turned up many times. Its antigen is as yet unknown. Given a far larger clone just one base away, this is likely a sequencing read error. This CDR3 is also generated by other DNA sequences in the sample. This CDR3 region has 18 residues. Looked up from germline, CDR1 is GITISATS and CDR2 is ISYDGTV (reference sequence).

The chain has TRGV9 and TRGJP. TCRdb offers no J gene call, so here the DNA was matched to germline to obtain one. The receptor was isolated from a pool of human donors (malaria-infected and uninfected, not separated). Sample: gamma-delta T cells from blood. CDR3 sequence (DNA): TGTGCCTTGTGGGAGCCCAGGGACCCGGAGTTGGGTAAAAAAATCAAGGTATTT. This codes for CALWEPRDPELGKKIKVF.